Sequencing of this TCR beta chain was carried out in a study of T cells expressing NK-cell markers. The wider study: CD3+CD56+NKG2C+, CD3+CD56+NKG2C- and CD3+CD56-NKG2C+ T cells, once sorted, supplied the TCR beta repertoires. Seven HCMV-seropositive donors and one seronegative donor made up the eight sequenced donors. Study-wide points: Dominant NKG2C+ clonotypes accounted for 1.0-7.0% of CD8+ T cells in over 5 donors. The CD3+CD56-NKG2C+ fraction of several donors was also led by these clonotypes.

From its re-call of the 5' RACE reads, TCRdb lists each CDR3 protein once, without DNA. The ten top clones account for about 10%, within a sample of some 390,000 distinct CDR3 sequences. Germline-derived CDR1 and CDR2 are SQVTM and ANQGSEA. CDR3 size: 16 residues. Note on this clonotype: Its antigen is still unknown.

The chain uses TRBV29-1 and TRBJ2-2; TCRdb calls TRBD2, which cannot be checked without DNA. This sequence originates from a woman aged 50 to 60 in good health. Sequencing was done on a sample of blood T cells: a sorted CD56 or NKG2C T cell subset, CD4+ or CD8+ T cells, or bulk PBMC T cells (not recorded which). The CDR3 sequence is CSVGILAGEVTGELFF.